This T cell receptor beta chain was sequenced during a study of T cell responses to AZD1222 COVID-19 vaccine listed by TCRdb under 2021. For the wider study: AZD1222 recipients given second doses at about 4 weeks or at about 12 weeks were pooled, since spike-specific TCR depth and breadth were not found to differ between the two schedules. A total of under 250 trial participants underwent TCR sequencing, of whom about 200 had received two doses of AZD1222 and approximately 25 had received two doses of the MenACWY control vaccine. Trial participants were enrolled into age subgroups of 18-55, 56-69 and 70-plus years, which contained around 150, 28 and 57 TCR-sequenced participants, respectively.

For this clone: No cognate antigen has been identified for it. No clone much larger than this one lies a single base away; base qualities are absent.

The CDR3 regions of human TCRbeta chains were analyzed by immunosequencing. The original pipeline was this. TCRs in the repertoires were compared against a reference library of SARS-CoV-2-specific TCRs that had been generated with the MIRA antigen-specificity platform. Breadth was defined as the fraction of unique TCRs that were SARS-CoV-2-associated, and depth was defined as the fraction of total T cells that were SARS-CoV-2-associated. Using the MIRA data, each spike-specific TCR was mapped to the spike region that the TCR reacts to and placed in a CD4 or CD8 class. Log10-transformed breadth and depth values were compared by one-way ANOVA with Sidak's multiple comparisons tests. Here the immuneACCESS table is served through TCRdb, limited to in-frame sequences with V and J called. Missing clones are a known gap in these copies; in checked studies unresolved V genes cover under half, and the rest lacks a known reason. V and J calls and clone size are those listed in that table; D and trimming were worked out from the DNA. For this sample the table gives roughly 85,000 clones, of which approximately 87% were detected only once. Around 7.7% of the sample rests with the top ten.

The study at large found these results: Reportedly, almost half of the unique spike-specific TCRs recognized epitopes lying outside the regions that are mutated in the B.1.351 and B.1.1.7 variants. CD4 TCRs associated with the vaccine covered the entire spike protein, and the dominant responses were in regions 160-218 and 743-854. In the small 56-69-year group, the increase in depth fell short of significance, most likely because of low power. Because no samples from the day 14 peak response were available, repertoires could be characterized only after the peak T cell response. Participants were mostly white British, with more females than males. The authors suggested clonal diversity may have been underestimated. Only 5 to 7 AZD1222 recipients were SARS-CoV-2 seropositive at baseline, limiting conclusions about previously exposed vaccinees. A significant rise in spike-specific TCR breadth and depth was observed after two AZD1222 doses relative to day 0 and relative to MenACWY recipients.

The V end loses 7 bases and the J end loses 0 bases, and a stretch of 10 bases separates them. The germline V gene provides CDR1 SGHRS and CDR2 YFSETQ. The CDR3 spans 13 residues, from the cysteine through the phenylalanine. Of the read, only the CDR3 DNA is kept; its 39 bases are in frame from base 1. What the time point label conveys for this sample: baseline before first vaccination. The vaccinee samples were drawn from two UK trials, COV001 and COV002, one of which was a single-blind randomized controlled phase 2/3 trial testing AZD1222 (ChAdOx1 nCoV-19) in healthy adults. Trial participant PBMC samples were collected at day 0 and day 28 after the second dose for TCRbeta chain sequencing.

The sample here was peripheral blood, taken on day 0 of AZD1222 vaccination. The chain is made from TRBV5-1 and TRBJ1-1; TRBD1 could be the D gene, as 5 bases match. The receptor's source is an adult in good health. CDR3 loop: CASGGELNTEAFF. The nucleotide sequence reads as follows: TGCGCCAGCGGGGGGGAACTGAACACTGAAGCTTTCTTT.